This entry lists 8 T cell receptor beta chains sequenced from one sample in a study of cytomegalovirus exposure and HLA in healthy donors. Libraries were prepared by immunoSEQ multiplex PCR; TCRdb keeps only in-frame clonotypes and omits some of them. This table has about 400,000 clones, 86% appearing once. Sequenced input: PBMCs. The receptors shown here come from a woman younger than 35 in good health and CMV-seronegative.

This clone was seen only once. The CDR3 DNA follows: TGTGCTAGTGGTCTCCCTCCGGCAGGGGGTCCGGGTGGCTACACCTTC. It specifies CASGLPPAGGPGGYTF. V is TRBV12-5 and J is TRBJ1-2; 7 bases agree with TRBD1. The CDR3 length is 16 residues. Trimming cost V 5 bases and J 7 bases; bases outside gene matches: 16. Germline assignment: CDR1 LGHNT and CDR2 FRNRAP.

This chain uses TRBV7-2 with TRBJ2-3; 11 nucleotides match TRBD2. The junction had 3 bases not matched to a gene; V was cut back by 5 bases and J by 5 bases. The CDR3 spans 14 residues. Germline-derived CDR1 and CDR2 are SGHTA and FQGNSA. The CDR3 loop is CASSPGLAGDTQYF. The CDR3 DNA is TGTGCCAGCAGCCCCGGACTAGCGGGAGATACGCAGTATTTT.

This clone was counted a single time. The gene calls are TRBV2 and TRBJ1-1, with D hard to call. CDR1 and CDR2 from the germline V gene are SNHLY and FYNNEI. The CDR3 consists of 12 residues. Deletions cut 4 bases from V and 6 bases from J, with 9 bases between. CDR3 loop: CASSAGPSEAFF. For the CDR3, the DNA is TGTGCCAGCAGTGCAGGTCCATCTGAAGCTTTCTTT.

V usage is TRBV10-3 and J usage is TRBJ1-2; 7 bases agree with TRBD1. Trimming removed 7 bases from V and 6 bases from J; junction bases left unmatched: 2. CDR1 is ENHRY, CDR2 SYGVKD, per germline. The CDR3 length is 11 residues. CDR3 in amino acids: CAINTGDGYTF. The DNA for the CDR3 is TGTGCCATCAATACAGGGGATGGCTACACCTTC.

The gene calls are TRBV7-9 and TRBJ1-2; 9 bases agree with TRBD1. CDR1 SEHNR and CDR2 FQNEAQ come from the germline V gene (reference sequence). The CDR3 contains 19 residues. Trimming took 2 bases from V and 8 from J; bases not matched to a gene: 21. CDR3 in amino acids: CASSLRRFPTGTGLRGYTF. In nucleotides, the CDR3 is TGTGCCAGCAGCTTAAGACGGTTCCCGACCGGGACAGGGCTGCGAGGCTACACCTTC.

The gene calls are TRBV29-1 and TRBJ2-1, with D maybe TRBD2 (6 bases). Germline V lookup: CDR1 SQVTM, CDR2 ANQGSEA. The CDR3 consists of 15 residues. Trimming removed 5 bases at V and 7 bases at J, with 21 bases between. DNA for the CDR3: TGCAGCGTTCTCACCCGGACTATACCAATAAATGAGCAGTTCTTC. It yields the protein CSVLTRTIPINEQFF.

V gene TRBV15 combines with J gene TRBJ2-5; D unclear. The CDR3 has 13 residues. Germline V gene sequence: CDR1 LNHNV, CDR2 YYDKDF (reference sequence). V lost 0 bases and J 2 bases, leaving 4 bases between the germline ends. The CDR3 here is CATSRDQQETQYF. Written as DNA, the CDR3 is TGTGCCACCAGCAGAGACCAGCAAGAGACCCAGTACTTC.

This clone was seen a few times. The rearrangement uses TRBV7-6 and TRBJ1-5, with TRBD1 matching over 10 bases. The junction had 5 bases not matched to a gene; V was cut back by 2 bases and J by 7 bases. CDR3 length: 15 residues. CDR1 and CDR2 from the germline V gene are SGHVS and FNYEAQ. The CDR3 here is CASSLRTGGDQPQHF. In DNA form, the CDR3 reads TGTGCCAGCAGCTTACGGACAGGGGGAGACCAGCCCCAGCATTTT.